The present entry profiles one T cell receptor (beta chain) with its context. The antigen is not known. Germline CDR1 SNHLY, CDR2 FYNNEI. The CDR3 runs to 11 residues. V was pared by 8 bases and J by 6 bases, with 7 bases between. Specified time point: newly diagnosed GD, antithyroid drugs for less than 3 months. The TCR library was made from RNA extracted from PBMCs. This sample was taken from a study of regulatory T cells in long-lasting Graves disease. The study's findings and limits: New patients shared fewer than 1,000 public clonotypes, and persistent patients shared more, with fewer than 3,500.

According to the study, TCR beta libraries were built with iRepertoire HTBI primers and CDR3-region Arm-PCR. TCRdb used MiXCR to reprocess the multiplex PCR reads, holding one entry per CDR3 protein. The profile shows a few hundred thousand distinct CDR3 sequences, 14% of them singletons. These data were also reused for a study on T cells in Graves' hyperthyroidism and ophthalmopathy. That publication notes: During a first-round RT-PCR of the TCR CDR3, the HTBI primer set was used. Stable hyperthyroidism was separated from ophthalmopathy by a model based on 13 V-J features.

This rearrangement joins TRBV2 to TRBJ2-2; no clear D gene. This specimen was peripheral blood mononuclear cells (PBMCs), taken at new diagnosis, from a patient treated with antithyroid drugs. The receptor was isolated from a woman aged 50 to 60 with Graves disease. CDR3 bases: TGTGCCAGCCACATTCCCGGGGAGCTGTTTTTT. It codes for CASHIPGELFF.